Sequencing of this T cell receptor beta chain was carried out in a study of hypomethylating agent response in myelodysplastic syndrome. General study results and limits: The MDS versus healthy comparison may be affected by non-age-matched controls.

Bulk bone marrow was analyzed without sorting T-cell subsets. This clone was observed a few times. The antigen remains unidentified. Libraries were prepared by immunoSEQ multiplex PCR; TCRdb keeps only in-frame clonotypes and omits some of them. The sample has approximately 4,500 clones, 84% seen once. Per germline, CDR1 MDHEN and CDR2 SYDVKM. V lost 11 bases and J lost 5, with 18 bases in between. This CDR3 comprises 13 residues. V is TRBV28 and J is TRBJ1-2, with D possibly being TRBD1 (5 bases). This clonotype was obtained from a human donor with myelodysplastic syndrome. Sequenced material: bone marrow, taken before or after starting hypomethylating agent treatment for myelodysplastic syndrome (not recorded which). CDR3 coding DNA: TGTGCCGCAGAGGAACGACAGTCTTATGGCTACACCTTC. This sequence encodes CAAEERQSYGYTF.